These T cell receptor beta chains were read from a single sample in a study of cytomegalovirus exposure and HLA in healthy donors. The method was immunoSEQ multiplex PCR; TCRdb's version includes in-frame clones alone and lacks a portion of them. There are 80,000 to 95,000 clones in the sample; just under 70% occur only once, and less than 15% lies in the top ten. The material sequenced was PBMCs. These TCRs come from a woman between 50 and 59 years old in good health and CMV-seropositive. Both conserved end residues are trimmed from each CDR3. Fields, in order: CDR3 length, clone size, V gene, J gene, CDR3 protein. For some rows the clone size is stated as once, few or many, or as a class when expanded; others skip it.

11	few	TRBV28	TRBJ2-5	ASSPGGTETQY
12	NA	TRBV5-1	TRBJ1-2	ASKTGPGAGGYT
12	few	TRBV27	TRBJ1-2	ASSSRESGYGYT
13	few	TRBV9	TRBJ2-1	ASTHLGGAANEQF
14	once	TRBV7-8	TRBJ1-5	ASSSLGGYSNQPQH
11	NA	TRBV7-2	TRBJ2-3	ASSWTGEDTQY
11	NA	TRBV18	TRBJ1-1	ASSPQPNTEAF
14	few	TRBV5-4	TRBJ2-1	ASSPQGLASYNEQF
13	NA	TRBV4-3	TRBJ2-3	ASSQVGEPRDTQY
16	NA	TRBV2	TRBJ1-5	ASSFTPSGTGVSQPQH
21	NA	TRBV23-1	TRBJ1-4	ASSQSRRITFANPQLLNEKLF
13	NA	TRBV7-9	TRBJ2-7	ASSPAVRVLGEQY
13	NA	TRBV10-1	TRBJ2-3	ASTPALAGVYTQY
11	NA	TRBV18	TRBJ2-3	ASSPNPADTQY
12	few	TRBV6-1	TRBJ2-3	ASSDAGGTDTQY
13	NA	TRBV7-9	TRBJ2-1	SSSPDRVSYNEQF
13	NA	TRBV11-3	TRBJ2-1	ASSLTTETTNEQF
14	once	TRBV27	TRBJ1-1	ASKPGTGLGNTEAF
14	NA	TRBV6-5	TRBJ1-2	ASSYVRMGGVDGYT
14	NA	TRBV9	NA	ASSLTGSTDAYEQY
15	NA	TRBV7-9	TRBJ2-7	SSSAGGIAGVYYEQY
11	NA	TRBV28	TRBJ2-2	ASSSTGTGELF
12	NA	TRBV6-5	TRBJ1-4	ASSWTVLNEKLF
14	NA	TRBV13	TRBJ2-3	ASSFMAGAPTDTQY
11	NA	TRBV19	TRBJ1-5	ASSGTANQPQH
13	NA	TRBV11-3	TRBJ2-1	ASSLGRAGGDEQF
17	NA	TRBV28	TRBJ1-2	ASSLTGTGAVGDFYGYT
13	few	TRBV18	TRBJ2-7	ASSPTGEGAYEQY
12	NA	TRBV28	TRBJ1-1	ASRATGGGTEAF
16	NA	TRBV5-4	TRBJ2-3	ASSTGTSGITRVDTQY
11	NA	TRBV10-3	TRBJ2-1	AISGDWMAEQF
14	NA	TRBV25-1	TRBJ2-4	ASTPGGGGGKNIQY
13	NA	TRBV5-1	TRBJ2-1	ASSLEQGNYNEQF
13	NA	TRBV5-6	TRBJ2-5	ASSFPQGGGETQY
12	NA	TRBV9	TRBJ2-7	ASSGSGNSYEQY
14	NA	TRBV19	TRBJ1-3	ASSREGALSGNTIY
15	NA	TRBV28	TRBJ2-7	ASSLVGDWRGRYEQY
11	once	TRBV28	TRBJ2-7	ASSLKIPDEQY
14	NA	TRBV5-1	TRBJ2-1	ASSPEGTRSYNEQF
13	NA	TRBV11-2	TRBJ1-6	ASSSGTGWDSPLH
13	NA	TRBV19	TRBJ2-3	ASKGARRATDTQY
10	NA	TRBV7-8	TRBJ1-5	ASSLDLQPQH
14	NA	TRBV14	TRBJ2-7	ASSQVWGQGDDEQY